The entry that follows covers one TCR beta chain sequence. The antigen is not known. The entry originates in a study of post-analysis software for immune sequencing data. Background on the study: As for disease course, relapsing-remitting, secondary progressive and progressive-relapsing multiple sclerosis were all included. General observations from the study: Same-batch samples co-clustered strongly by F measure. In patients, four to six TRBV segments were more frequent than in controls, with TRBV5-6, TRBV5-1 and TRBV20-1 among them. Normalized Chao1 diversity in multiple sclerosis patients fell significantly below that of controls.

The length of the CDR3 is 15 residues. With 8 bases removed from V and 2 bases from J, the gap between germline ends came to 16 bases. In germline, CDR1 is MNHNS, CDR2 SASEGT. Included in the TCR beta cDNA libraries were unique molecular identifiers. MiXCR was run by TCRdb on the PCR reads, yielding one entry per CDR3 protein. The sample contains roughly 800,000 distinct CDR3 sequences, 53% of which appear only once. The sequence was obtained from a girl between 10 and 17 years old with multiple sclerosis. Material: blood. This chain connects TRBV6-1 to TRBJ2-1; TRBD1 or TRBD2 may be the D gene (5 bases each). The CDR3 coding sequence is TGTGCCAGCGGGACGCGAGTTCCCCCCTACAATGAGCAGTTCTTC. Protein sequence: CASGTRVPPYNEQFF.